This TCR beta chain was captured by sequencing in a study of STAT5B mutations in CD4+ large granular lymphocyte leukemia. As to this clone: Its antigen is not known.

Buffy coats from healthy blood donors served as controls. The ends were cut back, 6 bases at V and 6 bases at J, with 14 bases in the middle. The V gene's germline CDR1 is MNHEY and CDR2 SVGAGI. The CDR3 length is 13 residues. Findings of the study overall: CD4-sorted patient repertoires seemed more clonal than healthy CD4+ repertoires.

Under the authors' procedure: The detection floor for productive clonotype frequency was 2.59 x 10-5. Clones were read by immunoSEQ multiplex PCR, and TCRdb kept only the in-frame ones, dropping some. Clone size and V and J calls were adopted from that table, with D and trimming inferred from the DNA. The top ten hold about 6.2% of the sample, which has 25,000 to 30,000 clones, approximately 79% seen once. The chain joins TRBV6-5 to TRBJ1-2; D perhaps matches TRBD1 (5 bases). Sample: CD4+ T cells from blood buffy coats. The clonotype comes from a human donor in good health. In nucleotides, the CDR3 is TGTGCCAGCAGCTCCCCTCCAGGGAATGGCTACACCTTC. This encodes CASSSPPGNGYTF.